Here is one T cell receptor beta chain with its context. This sample is drawn from a study of T cell changes during pregnancy in multiple sclerosis. The CDR3 is 14 residues long. V was trimmed by 4 bases and J by 0 bases, leaving 8 bases between them. Germline V lookup: CDR1 MGHRA, CDR2 YSYEKL. Measured with immunoSEQ multiplex PCR; TCRdb has only the in-frame clones, and not every one. The data hold approximately 48,000 clones, with 94% observed a single time. This sample comprised CD4+ T cells from peripheral blood mononuclear cells, obtained in the second trimester of pregnancy. V gene TRBV4-1 combines with J gene TRBJ2-3; D may be TRBD1 (5 bases). The TCR comes from a female donor with multiple sclerosis, enrolled in a pregnancy study. DNA for the CDR3: TGCGCCAGCAGCCCCGACAGTAGCACAGATACGCAGTATTTT. Its translation: CASSPDSSTDTQYF.